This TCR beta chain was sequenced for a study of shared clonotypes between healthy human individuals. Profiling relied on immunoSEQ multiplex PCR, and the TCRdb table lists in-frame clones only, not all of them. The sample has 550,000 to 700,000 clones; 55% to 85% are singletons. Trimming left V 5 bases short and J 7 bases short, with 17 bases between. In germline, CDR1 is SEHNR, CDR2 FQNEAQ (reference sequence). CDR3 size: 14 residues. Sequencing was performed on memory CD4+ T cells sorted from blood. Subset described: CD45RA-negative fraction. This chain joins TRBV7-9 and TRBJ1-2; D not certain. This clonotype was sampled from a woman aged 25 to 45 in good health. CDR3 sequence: CASSTPLELSGYTF. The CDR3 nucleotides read TGTGCCAGCAGCACCCCGTTGGAACTCAGTGGCTACACCTTC.